This record looks at one TCR beta chain sequence and its context. Its antigen specificity is not known. Per-base qualities were not stored, and no clone one base away is much larger. The CDR3 regions of human TCRbeta chains were analyzed by immunosequencing. Regarding the original processing steps: TCRs in the repertoires were matched against a reference library of SARS-CoV-2-specific TCRs that had been generated with the MIRA antigen-specificity platform. Breadth was defined as the fraction of unique TCRs that were SARS-CoV-2-associated, and depth was defined as the fraction of total T cells that were SARS-CoV-2-associated. Each spike-specific TCR was assigned to its reactive spike region and to a CD4 or CD8 class using the MIRA data. Log10-transformed breadth and depth values were compared by one-way ANOVA with Sidak's multiple comparisons tests. TCRdb re-hosts the immuneACCESS table, in-frame sequences only. Its copies lack some clones; in the studies checked, an unresolved V gene accounts for under half of them, and the cause for the rest is not known. V and J calls plus clone size are reproduced from that table; the DNA served to infer D and trimming. This sample comprises some 140,000 clones, approximately 92% of them detected only once. Jointly, the top ten make up approximately 7% of the sample.

CDR1 and CDR2, looked up from the germline V gene, are SGHRS and YFSETQ. Cut back by 3 bases and 2 bases, the V and J ends lie 12 bases apart. The CDR3 contains 14 residues, cysteine and phenylalanine counted. The only DNA kept is the CDR3, 42 bases in frame from the first base. These data originate in a study of T cell responses to AZD1222 COVID-19 vaccine (dated by TCRdb to 2020 to 2023). Study-level background: A total of over 230 trial participants underwent TCR sequencing, of whom about 210 had received two doses of AZD1222 and 26 had received two doses of the MenACWY control vaccine. Trial participants were enrolled into age subgroups of 18-55, 56-69 and 70-plus years, which contained 148, 28 and 57 TCR-sequenced participants, respectively. The paper's findings and limits, for the study overall: A significant rise in spike-specific TCR breadth and depth was observed after two AZD1222 doses relative to day 0 and relative to MenACWY recipients. Because no samples from the day 14 peak response were available, repertoires could be characterized only after the peak T cell response. Nearly half of unique spike-specific TCRs reportedly recognized epitopes outside regions mutated in the B.1.351 and B.1.1.7 variants. Only six or seven AZD1222 recipients were SARS-CoV-2 seropositive at baseline, limiting conclusions about previously exposed vaccinees. In the small 56-69-year group, the increase in depth fell short of significance, most likely because of low power. The vaccine-associated CD4 TCRs covered the entire spike protein, and the dominant responses fell in regions 160-218 and 743-854. Participants were mostly white British and included more females than males, and it was suggested by the authors that clonal diversity may have been underestimated.

The time point label of this sample denotes: about 28 days (+/-7) after the second vaccine dose. AZD1222 recipients whose second dose came at about 4 weeks and those whose second dose came at about 12 weeks were combined into one group, since spike-specific TCR depth and breadth did not differ between the two schedules. The vaccinee samples were drawn from two UK trials, COV001 and COV002, one of which was a single-blind randomized controlled phase 2/3 trial testing AZD1222 (ChAdOx1 nCoV-19) in healthy adults. Trial participant PBMC samples were collected at day 0 and day 28 after the second dose for TCRbeta chain sequencing.

The sample consisted of peripheral blood, taken 28 days after the second AZD1222 dose. This TCR was recovered from an adult who received the AZD1222 COVID-19 vaccine. The chain links TRBV5-1 with TRBJ2-7; the D gene is not confidently resolved. CDR3 loop: CASSWAGSAYEQYF. Read as DNA, the sequence is TGCGCCAGCAGCTGGGCCGGGTCTGCCTACGAGCAGTACTTC.